This T cell receptor beta chain was sequenced for a study of control samples from healthy donors and cancer patients. The CDR3 sequence is 14 residues long. V lost 1 base to trimming and J lost 3 bases, with 9 bases between them. CDR1 is MDHEN and CDR2 is SYDVKM in the germline V gene. Using immunoSEQ multiplex PCR, the repertoire was profiled, and TCRdb retains in-frame clones only, with some absent. The sample shows 150,000 to 200,000 clones, around 90% of them seen only once. This chain links TRBV28 with TRBJ1-2, with D hard to call. The TCR comes from a woman between 45 and 65 years old in good health. Sequenced input: blood. CDR3 in DNA: TGTGCCAGCAGTTTATCCTCCGGCGACTATGGCTACACCTTC. Its protein product is CASSLSSGDYGYTF.